A selection of T cell receptor beta chains follows, all from one sample in a study of T cell changes during pregnancy in multiple sclerosis. This table comes from immunoSEQ multiplex PCR, and its TCRdb copy is limited to in-frame clones, with some not included. The table has around 92,000 clones, around 93% seen once. The material sequenced was peripheral blood, taken in the third trimester of pregnancy. The receptors were gathered from a female donor with multiple sclerosis, enrolled in a pregnancy study. Each CDR3 is given with its conserved first and last residue. A D gene is named only where the DNA matches it firmly.

V gene	D gene	J gene	CDR3 DNA	CDR3 protein
TRBV6-5	TRBD1	TRBJ1-2	TGTGCCAGCAGTTCGCCCCCCGACAGGGCCAGACATGGCTACACCTTC	CASSSPPDRARHGYTF
TRBV5-1	-	TRBJ2-6	TGCGCCAGCAGCTTGGCCCCCTTTAGCTCTGGGGCCAACGTCCTGACTTTC	CASSLAPFSSGANVLTF
TRBV4-3	-	TRBJ1-4	TGCGCCAGCAGCCAAGTTGGGCAGTTTAATGAAAAACTGTTTTTT	CASSQVGQFNEKLFF
TRBV6-1	TRBD1	TRBJ1-2	TGTGCCAGCAGCACAAAAAGGACAGGGGAAAAAGGCTACACCTTC	CASSTKRTGEKGYTF
TRBV19	TRBD1	TRBJ1-1	TGTGCCAGTAGTCCCCCCAGACAGGGGATGAACACTGAAGCTTTCTTT	CASSPPRQGMNTEAFF
TRBV21-1	-	TRBJ1-1	TGTGCCAGCAGCAAGAGGACTGAAGCTTTCTTT	CASSKRTEAFF
TRBV29-1	-	TRBJ1-2	TGCAGCGTCACAGGCACCGTCGACGGCTACACCTTC	CSVTGTVDGYTF
TRBV29-1	-	TRBJ1-2	TGCAGCGTTGAAGGACCTGGGCCCTATGGCTACACCTTC	CSVEGPGPYGYTF
TRBV15	TRBD2	TRBJ2-5	TGTGCCACCAGCGCCGCGGGAGGGCTAGGCGAGACCCAGTACTTC	CATSAAGGLGETQYF
TRBV4-2	-	TRBJ2-1	TGTGCCAGCAGCCAAGAACCGCTAACGAGCTCCTACAATGAGCAGTTCTTC	CASSQEPLTSSYNEQFF